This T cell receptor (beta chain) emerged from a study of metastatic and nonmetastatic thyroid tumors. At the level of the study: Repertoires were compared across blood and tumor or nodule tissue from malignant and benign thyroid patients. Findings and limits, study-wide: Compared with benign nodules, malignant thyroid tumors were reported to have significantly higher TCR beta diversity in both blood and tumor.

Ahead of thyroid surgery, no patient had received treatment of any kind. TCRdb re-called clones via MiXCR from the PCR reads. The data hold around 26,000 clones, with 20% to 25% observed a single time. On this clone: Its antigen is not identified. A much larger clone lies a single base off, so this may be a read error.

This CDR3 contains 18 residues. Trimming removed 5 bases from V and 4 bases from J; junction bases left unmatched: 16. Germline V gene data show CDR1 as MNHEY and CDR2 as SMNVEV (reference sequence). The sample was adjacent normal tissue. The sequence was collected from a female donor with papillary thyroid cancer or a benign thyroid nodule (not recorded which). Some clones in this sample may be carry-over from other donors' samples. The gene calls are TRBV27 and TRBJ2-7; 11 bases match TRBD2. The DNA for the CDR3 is TGTGCCAGCAGTCGGGCCGAGGGGACTAGCGGAGCCCCTTACGAGCAGTACTTC. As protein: CASSRAEGTSGAPYEQYF.